This note documents a single TCR beta chain sequence. The antigen remains undetermined. This sample is part of a study of cytomegalovirus exposure and HLA in healthy donors. Study observations and caveats: A few CMV-associated chains were confirmed in vitro to be specific for CMV antigens. Altogether, 150 to 200 TCR beta chains were recorded as cytomegalovirus-associated. For most TCR beta V segments, an earlier analysis put the productive rate at about 87% or about 30% of the time. Some V segments (TRBV6-2 and TRBV6-3 among them) were excluded as indistinguishable.

A multiplex PCR was run with 60 Vbeta primers and 13 Jbeta primers. TCRdb keeps only in-frame clones here, not all; method: immunoSEQ multiplex PCR. The sample has under 200,000 clones; roughly 78% are singletons. Germline V gene lookup returns CDR1 LNHDA and CDR2 SQIVND (reference sequence). V was shortened by 9 bases and J by 4 bases, with 12 bases between the two germline ends. The CDR3 covers 12 residues. The sequencing sample was made of PBMCs. The clonotype originates from a woman aged 50 to 65 in good health and CMV-seropositive. V is TRBV19 and J is TRBJ1-2; D may be TRBD1 (5 bases). The CDR3 DNA reads as TGTGCCAGCGGCACAGGTCCCTATGGCTACACCTTC. This codes for CASGTGPYGYTF.